This TCR beta chain originates from a study of blood T cell repertoires in COVID-19. Across the study: COVID-19 samples, acute and convalescent, were from the United States, Italy and Spain.

Within 2 weeks of study entry, exposed participants had contacted a PCR-confirmed or clinician-diagnosed COVID-19 case. In the study's own analysis: Amplification from reference gene primers served as the basis for estimated nucleated cell counts. The table came from immunoSEQ multiplex PCR; TCRdb's copy has only in-frame clones and leaves some out. The V and J calls and clone size are taken from that table; D and trimming were inferred from the DNA. Seen here are a few hundred thousand clones, about nine tenths observed once, and the top ten hold approximately 2.9%. Looked up from germline, CDR1 is SEHNR and CDR2 is FQNEAQ (reference sequence). CDR3 length: 14 amino acids. After removal of 4 bases from V and 5 bases from J, the junction contained 5 bases not matched to a gene.

Sequences were obtained from PBMCs or T cells enriched from blood (not recorded which). This sequence originates from a woman between 50 and 59 years old who had been exposed to COVID-19. J is TRBJ2-5 and V is TRBV7-9, with 9 bases lining up with TRBD2. The CDR3 loop is CASSSSSGVETQYF. The CDR3 DNA sequence: TGTGCCAGCAGCTCGTCTAGCGGGGTTGAGACCCAGTACTTC.